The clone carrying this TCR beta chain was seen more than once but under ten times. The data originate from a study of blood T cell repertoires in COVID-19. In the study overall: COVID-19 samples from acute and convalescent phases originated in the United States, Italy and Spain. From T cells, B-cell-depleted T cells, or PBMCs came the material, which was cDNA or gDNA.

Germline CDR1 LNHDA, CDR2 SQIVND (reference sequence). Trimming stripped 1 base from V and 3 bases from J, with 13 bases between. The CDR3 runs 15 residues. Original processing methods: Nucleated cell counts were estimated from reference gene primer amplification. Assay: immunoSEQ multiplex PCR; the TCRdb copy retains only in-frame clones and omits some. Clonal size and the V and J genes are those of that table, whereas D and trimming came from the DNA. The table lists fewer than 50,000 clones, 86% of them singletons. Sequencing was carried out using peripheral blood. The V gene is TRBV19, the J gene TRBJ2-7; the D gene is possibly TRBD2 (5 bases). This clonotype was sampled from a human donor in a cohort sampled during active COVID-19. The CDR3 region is CASSIGPGENYEQYF. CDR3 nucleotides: TGTGCCAGTAGTATAGGGCCCGGGGAGAACTACGAGCAGTACTTC.